These T cell receptor beta chains were read from a single sample in a study of blood T cell repertoires in COVID-19. Libraries were prepared by immunoSEQ multiplex PCR; TCRdb keeps only in-frame clonotypes and omits some of them. Of 85,000 to 110,000 clones in the sample, around 82% were seen once. The sample was peripheral blood. The receptors shown here come from a human donor in a cohort sampled during active or convalescent COVID-19. The CDR3 runs from the conserved cysteine through the conserved F or W. D genes are given only for firm matches. Not every row has a clone size; where given, it reads once, few, many or a size class.

j_call cdr3_length v_call clone_size d_call cdr3_nt cdr3_aa
TRBJ2-5 15 TRBV6-5 - TRBD2 TGTGCCAGCAGCTTAGCGGGGGCCGGCCAAGAGACCCAGTACTTC CASSLAGAGQETQYF
TRBJ1-6 15 TRBV13 - - TGTGCCAGCAGCCAGCATACAGGTTTACAGCCACCCCTCCACTTT CASSQHTGLQPPLHF
TRBJ1-5 14 TRBV7-8 - TRBD1 TGTGCCAGCAGCTTAGTCAACAGGGGTCAGCCCCAGCATTTT CASSLVNRGQPQHF
TRBJ2-1 16 TRBV9 - - TGTGCCAGCAGCGTATTACAGAGCAGCTCCTACAATGAGCAGTTCTTC CASSVLQSSSYNEQFF
TRBJ2-2 20 TRBV2 - TRBD2 TGTGCCAGCAGGGACGGGCTAGCGGGGGGGCCAAGGTCTAACACCGGGGAGCTGTTTTTT CASRDGLAGGPRSNTGELFF
TRBJ2-3 15 TRBV2 - TRBD1 TGTGCCAGCAGTCCCGGGACAGGGATCGCAGATACGCAGTATTTT CASSPGTGIADTQYF
TRBJ1-4 16 TRBV18 - - TGTGCCAGCTCACCCCAAGAACGGGTGACTAATGAAAAACTGTTTTTT CASSPQERVTNEKLFF
TRBJ2-1 18 TRBV7-9 - TRBD2 TGTGCCAGCAGGATCAGCGGGGGGTCTTTTCTAGAGGGCAATGAGCAGTTCTTC CASRISGGSFLEGNEQFF
TRBJ2-5 14 TRBV3-1/TRBV3-2 few - TGTGCCAGCAGCCAAGATAGCGTGACGGAGACCCAGTACTTC CASSQDSVTETQYF
TRBJ1-2 15 TRBV4-2 - - TGTGCCAGCAGCTTAAATACCGGGACAAACTATGGCTACACCTTC CASSLNTGTNYGYTF
TRBJ1-2 15 TRBV5-1 - - TGCGCCAGCAGCGGGGGGGACCCCCGGGCCTATGGCTACACCTTC CASSGGDPRAYGYTF
TRBJ1-5 16 TRBV27 - TRBD1 TGTGCCAGCAGCCTACTGGGACAGGGGGTCAATCAGCCCCAGCATTTT CASSLLGQGVNQPQHF
TRBJ1-1 15 TRBV7-2 - - TGTGCCAGCAGTCCTAGAGTGGGGGCGCCAGGGGAAGCTTTCTTT CASSPRVGAPGEAFF
TRBJ1-5 16 TRBV24-1 - TRBD1 TGTGCCACCAGTGATGGGGGACAGATGGTTGGTCAGCCCCAGCATTTT CATSDGGQMVGQPQHF
TRBJ1-3 14 TRBV10-3 - - TGTGCCATCAGGGGTGCCGGGGTTGGAAACACCATATATTTT CAIRGAGVGNTIYF
TRBJ1-5 14 TRBV6-5 - TRBD1 TGTGCCAGCAACCACAGGGGGGGAAATCAGCCCCAGCATTTT CASNHRGGNQPQHF
TRBJ2-1 13 TRBV7-7 - TRBD1 TGTGCCAGCAGCTTAGACCAGGGGGATGAGCAGTTCTTC CASSLDQGDEQFF
TRBJ2-5 12 TRBV7-2 - - TGTGCCAGCAGCTTGACACGGGAGACCCAGTACTTC CASSLTRETQYF
TRBJ1-2 14 TRBV28 - - TGTGCCAGCACCGTCGCGGTGGTATTCGGAGGCTACACCTTC CASTVAVVFGGYTF
TRBJ2-2 13 TRBV3-1/TRBV3-2 - - TGTGCCAGCAGCCTGGGGCCGACCGGGGAGCTGTTTTTT CASSLGPTGELFF
TRBJ2-5 14 TRBV6-1 - - TGTGCCAGCAGTGAAGGGGGCATACAAGAGACCCAGTACTTC CASSEGGIQETQYF
TRBJ1-1 14 TRBV29-1 - TRBD1 TGCAGCGTTGCCCTGACAGGGTCGGACACTGAAGCTTTCTTT CSVALTGSDTEAFF
TRBJ1-5 14 TRBV28 - - TGTGCCAGCACCCAGACACCTAGCAATCAGCCCCAGCATTTT CASTQTPSNQPQHF
TRBJ1-2 15 TRBV27 - TRBD1 TGTGCCAGCAGTTCGCGGGACAGGGGGAACTATGGCTACACCTTC CASSSRDRGNYGYTF
TRBJ2-1 15 TRBV5-1 - - TGCGCCAGCAGCTTGAATACAGGGCGGTTCGATGAGCAGTTCTTC CASSLNTGRFDEQFF